The following is a T cell receptor (beta chain) sequence with its context. No antigen is known for it. These data originate in a study of beta chain features in type 1 diabetes. Findings of the study overall: Among type 1 diabetes patients, VDJ junctions had fewer insertions and more deletions. Patients' naive, central memory and regulatory TCRB repertoires appeared more alike than those of healthy donors. Using cDNA template may skew counts toward highly expressing activated cells.

Germline V CDR1 and CDR2: SGDLS, YYNGEE. The CDR3 is 17 residues long. With 0 bases removed from V and 1 base from J, the gap between germline ends came to 14 bases. Sequenced material consisted of expressed TCRB transcripts (all of the isolated RNA was reverse transcribed). Data came from immunoSEQ multiplex PCR; TCRdb stores just in-frame clones and leaves some out. The data hold under 500,000 clones, with roughly 30% observed a single time. This receptor was identified in a young man in good health. Sequenced input: naive CD4+ T cells from blood. V gene TRBV9 combines with J gene TRBJ2-1, with D maybe TRBD2 (6 bases). This chain's CDR3 is CASSVEGSGFSYNEQFF. The CDR3 DNA follows: TGTGCCAGCAGCGTAGAAGGTAGCGGTTTTTCCTACAATGAGCAGTTCTTC. Complete variable domain (other parts from reference TRBV9 and TRBJ2-1): DSGVTQTPKHLITATGQRVTLRCSPRSGDLSVYWYQQSLDQGLQFLIQYYNGEERAKGNILERFSAQQFPDLHSELNLSSLELGDSALYFCASSVEGSGFSYNEQFFGPGTRLTVL.